The clone carrying this TCR beta chain was observed many times. CDR3 size: 12 residues. V gave up 0 bases and J gave up 3 bases, with 6 bases separating them. The germline V gene has CDR1 DFQATT and CDR2 SNEGSKA (reference sequence). TCRdb recomputed calls from the 5' RACE reads with MiXCR, one row per CDR3 protein. This sample has some 350,000 distinct CDR3 sequences, with 6.2% found just once. These data are taken from a study of T cells after yellow fever vaccination. The receptor's source is a man between 25 and 39 years old who received the YFV17D yellow fever vaccine. The sequencing used PBMCs, collected 5 days after the yellow fever booster vaccination. The rearrangement joins TRBV20-1 to TRBJ2-7, with no clear D. In DNA form, the CDR3 reads TGCAGTGCTAGAGATACCCGCTACGAGCAGTACTTC. This gives the protein CSARDTRYEQYF.